This T cell receptor beta chain was sequenced in a study of CD8 T cells in ankylosing spondylitis (dated by TCRdb to 2015 to 2018). With respect to the entire study: The study profiled T cell receptor beta repertoires in healthy donors and ankylosing spondylitis patients to find disease-linked TCR variants. The full study cohort was made up of 25 ankylosing spondylitis patients and about a hundred healthy donors. Peripheral blood was sampled, and synovial fluid was additionally collected from ankylosing spondylitis patients. Results the study describes overall, beyond this receptor: The disease-linked clones were reported to be significantly enriched in matched synovial fluid samples from ankylosing spondylitis patients. Some motif variants had previously been reported in the synovial fluid and blood of reactive arthritis patients, which suggests shared mechanisms of disease initiation. A CD8+ phenotype was shown by the disease-linked clones, which were found at relatively low frequencies in peripheral blood. A TCR beta motif of about 8 highly homologous amino acid variants appeared characteristic of blood from ankylosing spondylitis patients.

Sequencing relied on an Illumina HiSeq 2500. TCR beta libraries were prepared by quantitative 5'-RACE with molecular barcodes. Turning to the authors' computational methods: A new computational method based on a probabilistic model of VDJ rearrangement was used to identify disease-linked TCR variants. TCRdb reprocessed the public reads (quality trimming at Q25 with fastp, clone calling with MiXCR) and kept in-frame beta chains. Identical CDR3 proteins give one entry, which carries the most common genes and DNA. Clone size and V and J calls follow TCRdb, not the original study. This sample holds a few hundred thousand distinct CDR3 sequences; approximately 20% were observed only once. Roughly 42% of the sample goes to the ten largest clones. Regarding this clonotype: Its antigen specificity is not known. No much larger clone exists at a distance of one base, and base qualities are not known.

The germline V gene encodes CDR1 SGHDT and CDR2 YYEEEE. The CDR3 sequence holds 15 residues, the cysteine and phenylalanine included. Of the read, only the CDR3 DNA is kept; its 45 bases are in frame from base 1. Trimming removed 2 bases from V and 0 bases from J, leaving 12 bases between the germline ends. This clonotype originated in a male donor with ankylosing spondylitis. Recombination joined TRBV5-6 with TRBJ2-7, with TRBD1 perhaps the D gene, on 6 matching bases. The sequenced sample was blood, either unsorted or a sorted T cell fraction (not recorded which). The DNA sequence follows: TGTGCCAGCAGCTTCGGACAGAACCCCTCCTACGAGCAGTACTTC. This codes for CASSFGQNPSYEQYF.